This T cell receptor (beta chain) was retrieved from a study of lymphopenia after photon versus proton radiotherapy (dated 2019 in TCRdb). The study in broad terms: The study compared the immunological effects of photon versus proton radiation therapy in patients with gastrointestinal tumors who developed high-grade lymphopenia. The study aimed to characterize how the two radiation modalities differ in their impact on the immune system. A cohort of some 20 patients with gastrointestinal tumors who received either photon or proton therapy and subsequently developed lymphopenia was included.

Spanning cysteine to phenylalanine, the CDR3 consists of 12 amino acids. The CDR3 DNA has 36 bases and is translated from base 1. The germline V gene encodes CDR1 MNHEY and CDR2 SMNVEV (reference sequence). Trimming removed 9 bases from V and 4 bases from J, leaving 12 bases between the germline ends. Library creation used the immunoSEQ multiplex PCR assay. Alongside multiparametric flow cytometry, deep sequencing of rearranged TCR beta loci was used to profile the T cell repertoires. This immuneACCESS table, as held by TCRdb, lists in-frame sequences with V and J called but not all clones. Of the missing ones, under half trace to an unresolved V gene in checked studies; the others have no known cause. The sample table lists about 7,300 clones, more than 85% of them with a count of one. Around 1.5% of the sample rests with the top ten. Paper-wide results and their limitations: After the lymphocyte count nadir, oligoclonal expansion, especially of CD8+ Temra cells, was observed in photon-treated repertoires, and the drop in diversity was driven by this expansion. Across the cohort, among patients who died, a greater drop in TCR diversity after the nadir was inversely correlated with overall survival time. Relative stability during treatment was observed in proton-treated patients, whereas loss of naive T cells and TCR diversity and gain of effector/memory populations were observed in photon-treated patients. The survival association was assessed only in patients who died, and better survival with proton therapy was presented by the authors as a possibility rather than a demonstrated result.

In the case of this clone: Its target antigen remains unknown. No base quality information exists; no much larger clone differs at one position.

The source material was peripheral blood, sampled from a patient treated with photon-based radiotherapy. The rearrangement joined TRBV27 to TRBJ1-2; no confident D gene assignment can be made. The origin of this receptor is a woman in her 50s with cholangiocarcinoma. The nucleotide sequence is given as TGTGCCAGGACCACGGGATCCTATGGCTACACCTTC. This codes for CARTTGSYGYTF.